Listed below are T cell receptor beta chains from one sample, sequenced in a study of T cell repertoires in cytomegalovirus infection. MiXCR, run by TCRdb on the reads, gives a single entry per CDR3 protein. The sample has about 310,000 distinct CDR3 sequences, around a sixth seen once. Sequencing input: PBMCs. Receptors originate from a human donor in good health (CMV status not recorded). Some clones in this sample may be carry-over from other donors' samples. Each CDR3 is given with its conserved first and last residue. D genes are given only for firm matches. Size values are once, few and many counts, or a class for expanded clones, and some rows have none.

size	V	J	D	DNA	CDR3
.	TRBV7-9	TRBJ1-6	.	TGTGCCAGCAGCTTAGCGCATGAGACCTATAATTCACCCCTCCACTTT	CASSLAHETYNSPLHF
many	TRBV6-4	TRBJ1-2	TRBD1	TGTGCCAGTCGGGACAGAAACTATGGCTACACCTTC	CASRDRNYGYTF
few	TRBV18	TRBJ1-3	TRBD1	TGTGCCAGCTCACGAGACAGGGGACCCTCTGGAAACACCATATATTTT	CASSRDRGPSGNTIYF
.	TRBV29-1	TRBJ1-4	.	TGCAGCGTTGGTAACCAGGCGGGTGAAAAACTGTTTTTT	CSVGNQAGEKLFF
few	TRBV10-3	TRBJ1-2	.	TGTGCCGCAGGAAGATCTAACTATGGCTACACCTTC	CAAGRSNYGYTF
many	TRBV3-1	TRBJ1-3	.	TGTGCCAGCAGCCGGGGGTCTGGAAACACCATATATTTT	CASSRGSGNTIYF
.	TRBV27	TRBJ1-1	.	TGTGCCAGCAGCCCTGATCCGGGACGGCTGAACACTGAAGCTTTCTTT	CASSPDPGRLNTEAFF
few	TRBV6-5	TRBJ1-6	.	TGTGCCAGCAGTTACGGGTCAGGGGCTATGTTATCACCCCTCCACTTT	CASSYGSGAMLSPLHF
.	TRBV5-1	TRBJ1-4	TRBD1	TGCGCCAGCAGCGGGGGACAGGGAGAAAAACTGTTTTTT	CASSGGQGEKLFF
few	TRBV4-3	TRBJ1-2	.	TGCGCCAGCAGCCAAGGAGGGGACAAATCAACGCCTGACTATGGCTACACCTTC	CASSQGGDKSTPDYGYTF
.	TRBV19	TRBJ1-2	TRBD1	TGTGCCAGTAGTATCTTGGACAGGGGGGACTATGGCTACACCTTC	CASSILDRGDYGYTF
many	TRBV27	TRBJ2-7	.	TGTGCCAGCAGTGTGGCGTATCCTTCCTACGAGCAGTACTTC	CASSVAYPSYEQYF
many	TRBV7-9	TRBJ2-7	TRBD1	TGTGCCCTTGCCGGGACAGGGCTATTCGACGAGCAGTACTTC	CALAGTGLFDEQYF
.	TRBV5-6	TRBJ1-1	.	TGTGCCAGCAGCTTGGCCACAGGTGAAGCTTTCTTT	CASSLATGEAFF
few	TRBV7-9	TRBJ1-2	TRBD1	TGTGCCAGCAGCTTTTTCATGTGGGACAGGGGTGGCTACACCTTC	CASSFFMWDRGGYTF
many	TRBV7-2	TRBJ1-6	.	TGTGCCAGCAGCTTTCAGGAAAAAGGGTCCTATAATTCACCCCTCCACTTT	CASSFQEKGSYNSPLHF
few	TRBV19	TRBJ2-1	.	TGTGCCAGTGGGATCATCACGGGGGTCTCCTACAATGAGCAGTTCTTC	CASGIITGVSYNEQFF
.	TRBV7-2	TRBJ1-3	.	TGTGCCAGCAGCTTTCTTCTTGGTACTGGAAACACCATATATTTT	CASSFLLGTGNTIYF
few	TRBV2	TRBJ1-2	.	TGTGCCAGCAGTGTAGAAGATGGCTACACCTTC	CASSVEDGYTF
few	TRBV6-6	TRBJ1-1	.	TGTGCCAGCAGTTACCCGACAGGTAGCACTGAAGCTTTCTTT	CASSYPTGSTEAFF
.	TRBV6-2/TRBV6-3	TRBJ2-2	.	TGTGCCAGCACTGCGGACACCGGGGAGCTGTTTTTT	CASTADTGELFF
few	TRBV20-1	TRBJ1-4	TRBD1	TGCAGTGCTAGGACAGGGTTATTAGTTGAAAAACTGTTTTTT	CSARTGLLVEKLFF
few	TRBV27	TRBJ1-1	.	TGTGCCAGCAGTTTTTTTCCAACGGGAGGGATGGGTGAAGCTTTCTTT	CASSFFPTGGMGEAFF
many	TRBV7-2	TRBJ1-1	.	TGTGCCAGCAGCCCGTTGAAAAGTGTCTGGGGGTGGAACACTGAAGCTTTCTTT	CASSPLKSVWGWNTEAFF
.	TRBV12-3/TRBV12-4	TRBJ2-3	TRBD1	TGTGCCAGCAGTTTTCCGATTGAGGACAGGGGGCTTGGTCGCACAGATACGCAGTATTTT	CASSFPIEDRGLGRTDTQYF
.	TRBV10-3	TRBJ2-1	.	TGTGCCATCAGTGACGGACAGAGCTCCTACAATGAGCAGTTCTTC	CAISDGQSSYNEQFF
.	TRBV6-5	TRBJ1-1	.	TGTGCCAGCAGTTACTCATCGGGGGAAGCTTTCTTT	CASSYSSGEAFF
many	TRBV7-9	TRBJ2-3	.	TGTGCCAGCAGCCCGAGAGGTTTCGCAGATACGCAGTATTTT	CASSPRGFADTQYF
few	TRBV6-6	TRBJ1-2	.	TGTGCCAGCAGTTACGAGGGGAGGCCGGGCGGCTACACCTTC	CASSYEGRPGGYTF
many	TRBV6-2/TRBV6-3	TRBJ1-5	TRBD1	TGTGCCAGCGGAGAGAGACAGGGCACTTATAGCAATCAGCCCCAGCATTTT	CASGERQGTYSNQPQHF